A single sample gave rise to the 6 T cell receptor beta chains below, sequenced in a study of tumor and adjacent non-tumor tissue in lung cancer. The library came from three nested PCR rounds adapted from ARM-PCR protocols. MiXCR, run by TCRdb on the multiplex PCR reads, gives a single entry per CDR3 protein. Among fewer than 100,000 distinct CDR3 sequences listed, roughly 72% were seen once. RNA was extracted from bulk tissue without any cell sorting. The sequencing sample was made of lung tumor tissue. The receptors here all came from a woman aged 40 to 50 with non-small cell lung cancer.

The V gene is TRBV7-3, the J gene TRBJ1-1, with a weak D call TRBD1 (5 bases). Trimming removed 10 bases from V and 8 bases from J, with 20 bases in between. The length of the CDR3 is 13 residues. Germline V gene sequence: CDR1 SGHTA, CDR2 FQGTGA. The CDR3 sequence: CAISGATEREAFF. The DNA for the CDR3 is TGTGCCATCAGTGGAGCGACAGAAAGAGAAGCTTTCTTT.

As to this clonotype: At one boundary the junction diverges from the germline segment, which might be a read error. J is TRBJ2-7 and V is TRBV11-2; 8 nucleotides align to TRBD1. This CDR3 is built from 14 residues. Germline V CDR1 and CDR2: SGHAT, FQNNGV. Here the CDR3 reads CAGSPGQGAYEQYF. In DNA, the CDR3 is TGTGCCGGCAGCCCTGGACAGGGAGCCTACGAGCAGTACTTC.

The chain couples TRBV29-1 to TRBJ2-1, with TRBD2 identical over 8 bases. The CDR3 spans 14 residues. Germline V lookup: CDR1 SQVTM, CDR2 ANQGSEA. The junction had 11 bases not matched to a gene; V was cut back by 7 bases and J by 6 bases. This chain's CDR3 is CSDGRLASSNEQFF. The CDR3 DNA reads as TGCAGCGATGGTAGACTAGCGAGCTCCAATGAGCAGTTCTTC.

To note about this clonotype: Being one base from a much bigger clone, this may be a read error. This sequence joins TRBV20-1 and TRBJ1-5; TRBD1 might be the D (6 bases). From germline, CDR1 is DFQATT and CDR2 SNEGSKA (reference sequence). This CDR3 is 16 amino acids long. The CDR3 loop is CNARDQVRGARGPQHF. DNA for the CDR3: TGCAATGCTAGAGATCAGGTCAGGGGAGCAAGGGGGCCCCAGCATTTT.

Regarding this clonotype: A read error is possible here, since a much larger clone lies one base away. The V gene is TRBV20-1, the J gene TRBJ2-3; D unclear. In germline, CDR1 is DFQATT, CDR2 SNEGSKA (reference sequence). V shed 5 bases and J shed 6 bases, with 18 bases lying between them. The CDR3 is 14 residues long. The CDR3 nucleotides are TGCAGTGCTTGTGAGGCCAAGGGCAGGGATACGCAGTATTTT. It is translated as CSACEAKGRDTQYF.

This chain connects TRBV20-1 to TRBJ2-7, with D possibly being TRBD2 (6 bases). Deletions cut 3 bases from V and 2 bases from J, with 17 bases between. This CDR3 has 15 amino acids. CDR1 DFQATT and CDR2 SNEGSKA come from the germline V gene (reference sequence). CDR3 protein: CSARVPSESPYEQYF. The CDR3 DNA sequence: TGCAGTGCTAGGGTGCCTAGCGAGTCCCCCTACGAGCAGTACTTC.